This T cell receptor (beta chain) stems from a study of shared clonotypes between healthy human individuals. Study background: For every donor, three CD4 naive, three CD4 memory, two CD8 naive and one CD8 memory plates were used. Findings and caveats of the study: What naive subsets generally showed was a larger estimated richness than memory subsets showed. Despite large depth, rarefaction showed incomplete sorted-subset sequencing.

This clone has only a few counts. Antigen: not known. CDR1 and CDR2 from the germline V gene are LNHDA and SQIVND (reference sequence). V lost 3 bases, J lost 4 bases, and 9 bases lay in between. The CDR3 spans 14 residues. Produced via immunoSEQ multiplex PCR; TCRdb's table is partial and in-frame only. This table holds about a million clones, less than 85% found once. The rearrangement links TRBV19 to TRBJ1-4, with TRBD1 as a possible D gene (5 bases). The receptor was isolated from a man younger than 35 in good health. Sequenced input: memory CD4+ T cells sorted from blood. Subset indicated: CD45RA-negative fraction. CDR3 amino acids: CASSIQGGNEKLFF. CDR3 DNA: TGTGCCAGTAGTATCCAGGGAGGTAATGAAAAACTGTTTTTT.